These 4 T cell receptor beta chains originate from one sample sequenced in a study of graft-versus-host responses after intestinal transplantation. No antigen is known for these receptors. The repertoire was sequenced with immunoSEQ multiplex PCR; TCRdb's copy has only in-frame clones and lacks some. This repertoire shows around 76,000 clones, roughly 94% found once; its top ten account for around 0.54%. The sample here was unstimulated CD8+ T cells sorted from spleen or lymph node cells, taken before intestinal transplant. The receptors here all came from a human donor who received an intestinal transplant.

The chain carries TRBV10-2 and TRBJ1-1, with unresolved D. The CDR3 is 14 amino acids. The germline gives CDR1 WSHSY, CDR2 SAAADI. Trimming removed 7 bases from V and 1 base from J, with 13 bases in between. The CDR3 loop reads CASIGDGKNTEAFF. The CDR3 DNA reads TGCGCCAGCATTGGAGACGGTAAGAACACTGAAGCTTTCTTT.

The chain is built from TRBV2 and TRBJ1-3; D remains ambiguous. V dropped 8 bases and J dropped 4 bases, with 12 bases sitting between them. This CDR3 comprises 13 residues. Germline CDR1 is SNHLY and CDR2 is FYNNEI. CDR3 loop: CASQLSPGNTIYF. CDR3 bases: TGTGCCAGCCAACTTAGCCCAGGAAACACCATATATTTT.

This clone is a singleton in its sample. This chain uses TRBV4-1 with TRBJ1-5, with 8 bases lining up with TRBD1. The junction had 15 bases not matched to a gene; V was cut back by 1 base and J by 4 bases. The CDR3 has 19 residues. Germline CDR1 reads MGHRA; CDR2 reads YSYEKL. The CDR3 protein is CASSQAPVLRQGSNQPQHF. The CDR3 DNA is TGCGCCAGCAGCCAAGCCCCGGTATTGCGACAGGGGTCGAATCAGCCCCAGCATTTT.

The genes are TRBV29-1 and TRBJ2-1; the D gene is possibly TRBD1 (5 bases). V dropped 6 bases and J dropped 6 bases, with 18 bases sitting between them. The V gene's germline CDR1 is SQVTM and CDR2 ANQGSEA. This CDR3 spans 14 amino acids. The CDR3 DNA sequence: TGCAGCGTCCCGGACGCCTCGCAGGGCAATGAGCAGTTCTTC. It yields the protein CSVPDASQGNEQFF.